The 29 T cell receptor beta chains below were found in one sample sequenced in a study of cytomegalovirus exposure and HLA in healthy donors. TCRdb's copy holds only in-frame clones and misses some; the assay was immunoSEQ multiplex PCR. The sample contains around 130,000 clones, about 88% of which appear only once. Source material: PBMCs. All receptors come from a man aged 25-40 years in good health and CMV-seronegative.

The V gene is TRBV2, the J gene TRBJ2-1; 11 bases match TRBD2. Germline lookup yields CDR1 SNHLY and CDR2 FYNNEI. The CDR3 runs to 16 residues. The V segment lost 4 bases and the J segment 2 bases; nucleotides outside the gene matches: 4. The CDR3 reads CASSGRLAGTYNEQFF. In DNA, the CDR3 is TGTGCCAGCAGTGGGAGACTAGCGGGAACCTACAATGAGCAGTTCTTC.

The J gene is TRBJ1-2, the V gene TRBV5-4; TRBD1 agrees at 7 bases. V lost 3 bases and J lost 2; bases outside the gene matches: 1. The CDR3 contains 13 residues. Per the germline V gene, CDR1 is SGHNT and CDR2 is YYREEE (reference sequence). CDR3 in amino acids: CASSSQGNYGYTF. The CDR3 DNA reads TGTGCCAGCAGCTCACAGGGGAACTATGGCTACACCTTC. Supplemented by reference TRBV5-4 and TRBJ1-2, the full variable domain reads ETGVTQSPTHLIKTRGQQVTLRCSSQSGHNTVSWYQQALGQGPQFIFQYYREEENGRGNFPPRFSGLQFPNYSSELNVNALELDDSALYLCASSSQGNYGYTFGSGTRLTVV.

CDR3 nucleotide sequence: TGCGCCAGCAGCTTGGGTGAGGGTGGCTACACCTTC. It encodes CASSLGEGGYTF. The gene calls are TRBV5-1 and TRBJ1-2; no clear D gene. Germline assignment: CDR1 SGHRS and CDR2 YFSETQ. V lost 0 bases, J lost 7 bases, and 7 bases lay in between. The CDR3 loop spans 12 amino acids. The full variable domain, in which reference TRBV5-1 and TRBJ1-2 provide the parts outside the CDR3, is KAGVTQTPRYLIKTRGQQVTLSCSPISGHRSVSWYQQTPGQGLQFLFEYFSETQRNKGNFPGRFSGRQFSNSRSEMNVSTLELGDSALYLCASSLGEGGYTFGSGTRLTVV.

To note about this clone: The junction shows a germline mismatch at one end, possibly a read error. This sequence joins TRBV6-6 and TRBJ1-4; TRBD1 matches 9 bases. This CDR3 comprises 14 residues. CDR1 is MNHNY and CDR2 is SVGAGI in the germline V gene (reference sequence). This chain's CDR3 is CASLSGQGRMGWIF. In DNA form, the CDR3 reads TGTGCCAGCCTATCCGGACAGGGGAGGATGGGTTGGATTTTT.

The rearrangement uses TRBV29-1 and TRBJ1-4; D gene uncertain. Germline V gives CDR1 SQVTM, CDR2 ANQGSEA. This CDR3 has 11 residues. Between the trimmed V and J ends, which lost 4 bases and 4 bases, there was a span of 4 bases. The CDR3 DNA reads TGCAGCGTTGGCGTTAATGAAAAACTGTTTTTT. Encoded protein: CSVGVNEKLFF. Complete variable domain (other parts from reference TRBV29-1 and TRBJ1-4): SAVISQKPSRDICQRGTSLTIQCQVDSQVTMMFWYRQQPGQSLTLIATANQGSEATYESGFVIDKFPISRPNLTFSTLTVSNMSPEDSSIYLCSVGVNEKLFFGSGTQLSVL.

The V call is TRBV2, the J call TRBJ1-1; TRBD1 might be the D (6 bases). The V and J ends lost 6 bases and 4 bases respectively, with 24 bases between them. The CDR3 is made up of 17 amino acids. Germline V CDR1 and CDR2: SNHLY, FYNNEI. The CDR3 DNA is TGTGCCAGCAGCGAGAGAGGGGCTGAGAGGGGGGGCACTGAAGCTTTCTTT. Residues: CASSERGAERGGTEAFF. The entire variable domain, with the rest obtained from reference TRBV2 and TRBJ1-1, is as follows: EPEVTQTPSHQVTQMGQEVILRCVPISNHLYFYWYRQILGQKVEFLVSFYNNEISEKSEIFDDQFSVERPDGSNFTLKIRSTKLEDSAMYFCASSERGAERGGTEAFFGQGTRLTVV.

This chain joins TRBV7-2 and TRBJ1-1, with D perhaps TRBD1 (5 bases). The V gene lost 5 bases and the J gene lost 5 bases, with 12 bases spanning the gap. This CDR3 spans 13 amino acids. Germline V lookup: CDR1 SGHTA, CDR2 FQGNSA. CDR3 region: CASSDSGRTEAFF. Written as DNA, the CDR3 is TGTGCCAGCAGCGACTCAGGGAGGACTGAAGCTTTCTTT.

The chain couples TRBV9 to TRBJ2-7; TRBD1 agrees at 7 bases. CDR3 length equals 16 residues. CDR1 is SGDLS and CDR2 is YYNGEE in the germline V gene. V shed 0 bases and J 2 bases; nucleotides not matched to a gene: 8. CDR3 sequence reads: CASSVGGRGQTYEQYF. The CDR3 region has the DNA TGTGCCAGCAGCGTAGGCGGAAGGGGACAGACCTACGAGCAGTACTTC.

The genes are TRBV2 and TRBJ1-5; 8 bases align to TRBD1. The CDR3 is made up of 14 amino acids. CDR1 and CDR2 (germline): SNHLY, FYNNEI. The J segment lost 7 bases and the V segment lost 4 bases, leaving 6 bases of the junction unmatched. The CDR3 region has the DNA TGTGCCAGCAGTGCGTCAGGGGGCGGCCAGCCCCAGCATTTT. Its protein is CASSASGGGQPQHF.

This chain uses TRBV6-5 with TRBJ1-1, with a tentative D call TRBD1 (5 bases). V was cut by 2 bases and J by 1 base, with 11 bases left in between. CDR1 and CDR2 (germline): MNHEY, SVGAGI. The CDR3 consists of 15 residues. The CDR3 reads CASSYNRGRNTEAFF. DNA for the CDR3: TGTGCCAGCAGTTACAATAGGGGAAGGAACACTGAAGCTTTCTTT.

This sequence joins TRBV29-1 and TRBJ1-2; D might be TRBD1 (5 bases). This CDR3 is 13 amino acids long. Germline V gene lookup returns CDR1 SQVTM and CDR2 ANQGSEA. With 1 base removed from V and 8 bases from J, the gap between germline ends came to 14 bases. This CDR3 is CSVEGGKGLGYTF. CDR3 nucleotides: TGCAGCGTTGAAGGAGGAAAGGGGCTCGGCTACACCTTC. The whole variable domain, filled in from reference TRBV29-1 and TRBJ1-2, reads SAVISQKPSRDICQRGTSLTIQCQVDSQVTMMFWYRQQPGQSLTLIATANQGSEATYESGFVIDKFPISRPNLTFSTLTVSNMSPEDSSIYLCSVEGGKGLGYTFGSGTRLTVV.

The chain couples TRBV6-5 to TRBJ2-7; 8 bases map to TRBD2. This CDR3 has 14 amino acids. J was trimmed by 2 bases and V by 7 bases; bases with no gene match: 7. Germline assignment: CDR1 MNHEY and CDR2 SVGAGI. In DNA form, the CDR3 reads TGTGCCAGCAATGCAGGGACTAGAACCTACGAGCAGTACTTC. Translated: CASNAGTRTYEQYF.

The DNA of the CDR3 is TGCGCCAGCAGCCAAGATTCCTCCGACAGCTACGAGCAGTACTTC. It specifies CASSQDSSDSYEQYF. The chain is built from TRBV4-3 and TRBJ2-7; D is possibly TRBD1 (5 bases). Germline V gene data show CDR1 as LGHNA and CDR2 as YSLEER. The V gene lost 0 bases and the J gene lost 3 bases, with 12 bases spanning the gap. This CDR3 contains 15 residues.

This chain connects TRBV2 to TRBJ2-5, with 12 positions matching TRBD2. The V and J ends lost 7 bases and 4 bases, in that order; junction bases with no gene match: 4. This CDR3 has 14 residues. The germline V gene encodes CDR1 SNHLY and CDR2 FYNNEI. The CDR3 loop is CASTGGLAGETQYF. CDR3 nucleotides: TGTGCCAGCACCGGGGGACTAGCGGGAGAGACCCAGTACTTC.

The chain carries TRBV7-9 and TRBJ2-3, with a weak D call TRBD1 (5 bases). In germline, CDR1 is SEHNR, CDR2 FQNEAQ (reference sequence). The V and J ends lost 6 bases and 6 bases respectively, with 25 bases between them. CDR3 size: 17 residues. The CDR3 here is CASSHLRLGLQADTQYF. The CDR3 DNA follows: TGTGCCAGCAGTCACCTTCGATTGGGGCTTCAGGCCGATACGCAGTATTTT.

The CDR3 is CASLGQGLGNQPQHF. CDR3 DNA: TGTGCCAGCCTGGGACAGGGTTTGGGAAATCAGCCCCAGCATTTT. The chain has TRBV6-1 and TRBJ1-5; 9 nucleotides match TRBD1. This CDR3 has 15 amino acids. CDR1 and CDR2 (germline): MNHNS, SASEGT. V lost 8 bases and J lost 4; bases outside the gene matches: 9.

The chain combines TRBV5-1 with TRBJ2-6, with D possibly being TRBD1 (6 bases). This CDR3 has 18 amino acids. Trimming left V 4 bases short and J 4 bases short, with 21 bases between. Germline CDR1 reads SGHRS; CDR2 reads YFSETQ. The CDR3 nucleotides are TGCGCCAGCAGCGTTCGTACAGGGTCCACGGGCGGGGCCAACGTCCTGACTTTC. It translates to CASSVRTGSTGGANVLTF. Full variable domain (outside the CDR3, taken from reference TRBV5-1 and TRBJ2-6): KAGVTQTPRYLIKTRGQQVTLSCSPISGHRSVSWYQQTPGQGLQFLFEYFSETQRNKGNFPGRFSGRQFSNSRSEMNVSTLELGDSALYLCASSVRTGSTGGANVLTFGAGSRLTVL.

The CDR3 DNA follows: TGTGCCAGCAGCTTCCTCTGGACAGGGGACATTCAGTACTTC. Translation: CASSFLWTGDIQYF. V and J are TRBV7-2 and TRBJ2-4; TRBD1 aligns across 9 bases. V was pared by 3 bases and J by 8 bases, with 5 bases of the junction left unmatched. The CDR3 extends over 14 amino acids. Per the germline V gene, CDR1 is SGHTA and CDR2 is FQGNSA.

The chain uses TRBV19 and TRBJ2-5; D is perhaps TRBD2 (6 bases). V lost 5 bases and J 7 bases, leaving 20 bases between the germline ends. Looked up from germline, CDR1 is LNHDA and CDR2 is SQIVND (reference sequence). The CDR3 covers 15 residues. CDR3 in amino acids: CASSPETGDAWTQYF. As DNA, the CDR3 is TGTGCCAGTAGTCCGGAGACGGGGGATGCGTGGACCCAGTACTTC. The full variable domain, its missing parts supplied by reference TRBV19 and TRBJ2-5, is DGGITQSPKYLFRKEGQNVTLSCEQNLNHDAMYWYRQDPGQGLRLIYYSQIVNDFQKGDIAEGYSVSREKKESFPLTVTSAQKNPTAFYLCASSPETGDAWTQYFGPGTRLLVL.

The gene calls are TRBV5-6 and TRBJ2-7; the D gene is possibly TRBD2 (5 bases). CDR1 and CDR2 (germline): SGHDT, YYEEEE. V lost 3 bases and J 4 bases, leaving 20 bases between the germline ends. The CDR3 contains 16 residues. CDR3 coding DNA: TGTGCCAGCAGCTACGTCCCCACAGATTGGACTTACGAGCAGTACTTC. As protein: CASSYVPTDWTYEQYF.

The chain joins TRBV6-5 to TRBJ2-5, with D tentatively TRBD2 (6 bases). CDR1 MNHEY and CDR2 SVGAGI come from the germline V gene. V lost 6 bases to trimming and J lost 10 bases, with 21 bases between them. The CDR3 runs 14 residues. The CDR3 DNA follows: TGTGCCAGCAGCCCAGGCGGGGCCATAGTCTTCCAGTACTTC. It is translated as CASSPGGAIVFQYF.

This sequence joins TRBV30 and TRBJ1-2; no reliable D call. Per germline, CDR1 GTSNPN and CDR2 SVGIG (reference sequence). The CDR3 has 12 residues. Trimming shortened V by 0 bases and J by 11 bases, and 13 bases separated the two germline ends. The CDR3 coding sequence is TGTGCCTGGAGTGTAAACAGTGCGATTTACACCTTC. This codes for CAWSVNSAIYTF.

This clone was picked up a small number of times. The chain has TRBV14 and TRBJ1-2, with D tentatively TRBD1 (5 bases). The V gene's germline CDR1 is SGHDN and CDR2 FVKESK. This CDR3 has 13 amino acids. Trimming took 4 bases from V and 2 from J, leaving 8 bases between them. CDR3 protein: CASSRDLNYGYTF. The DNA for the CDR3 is TGTGCCAGCAGCCGGGACTTGAACTATGGCTACACCTTC.

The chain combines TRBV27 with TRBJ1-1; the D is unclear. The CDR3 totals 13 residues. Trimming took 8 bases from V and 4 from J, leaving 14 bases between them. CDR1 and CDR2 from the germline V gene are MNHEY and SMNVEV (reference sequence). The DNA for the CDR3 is TGTGCCAGCCGAGATAATACAGCCACTGAAGCTTTCTTT. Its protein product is CASRDNTATEAFF.

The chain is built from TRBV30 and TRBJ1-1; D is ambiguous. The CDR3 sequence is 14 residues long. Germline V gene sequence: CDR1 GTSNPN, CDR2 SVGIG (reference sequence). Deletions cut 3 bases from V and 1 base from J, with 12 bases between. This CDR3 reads CAWSHGLGNTEAFF. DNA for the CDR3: TGTGCCTGGAGCCACGGACTGGGGAACACTGAAGCTTTCTTT.

CDR3 protein: CASSGRESSYEQYF. The CDR3 DNA is TGTGCCAGCAGCGGTCGGGAAAGCTCCTACGAGCAGTACTTC. This rearrangement joins TRBV9 to TRBJ2-7; D is perhaps TRBD2 (5 bases). Germline V lookup: CDR1 SGDLS, CDR2 YYNGEE. There are 14 residues in the CDR3. V lost 3 bases, J lost 0 bases, and 10 bases lay in between.

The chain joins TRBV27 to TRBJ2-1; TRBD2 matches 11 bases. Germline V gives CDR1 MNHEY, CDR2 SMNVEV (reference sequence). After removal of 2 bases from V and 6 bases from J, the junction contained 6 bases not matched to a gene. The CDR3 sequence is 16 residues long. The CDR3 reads CASSLVETSGANEQFF. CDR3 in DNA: TGTGCCAGCAGTTTAGTAGAGACTAGCGGGGCCAATGAGCAGTTCTTC.

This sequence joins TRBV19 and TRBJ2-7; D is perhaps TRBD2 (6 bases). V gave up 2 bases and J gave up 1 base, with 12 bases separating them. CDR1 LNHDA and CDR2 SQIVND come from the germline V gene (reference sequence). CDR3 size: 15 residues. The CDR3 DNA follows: TGTGCCAGTAGTATAATAGCGGAGACATCCTACGAGCAGTACTTC. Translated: CASSIIAETSYEQYF.

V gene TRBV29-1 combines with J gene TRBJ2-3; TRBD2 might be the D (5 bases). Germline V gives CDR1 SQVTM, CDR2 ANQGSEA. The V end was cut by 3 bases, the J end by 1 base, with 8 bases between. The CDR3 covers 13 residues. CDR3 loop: CSVDTLGTDTQYF. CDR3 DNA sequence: TGCAGCGTTGATACACTAGGCACAGATACGCAGTATTTT.